This T cell receptor beta chain was captured in a study of shared clonotypes between healthy human individuals. Findings of the study overall: It was the few donors that limited the genetic and exposure-history diversity represented. Relative to memory subsets, naive subsets generally showed larger estimated richness.

As to this clone: Antigen specificity is unknown.

TCRdb's table, derived via immunoSEQ multiplex PCR, lists solely in-frame clones and lacks some. This table has under 200,000 clones, around 93% appearing once. This CDR3 spans 18 amino acids. J gave up 3 bases and V 1 base, and 5 bases lay outside the gene matches. Germline V gene lookup returns CDR1 LGHNA and CDR2 YNFKEQ. This clonotype was sampled from a woman aged 25 to 39 in good health. The V gene is TRBV4-2, the J gene TRBJ2-2; 13 nucleotides agree with TRBD2. The specimen was naive CD4+ T cells sorted from blood. Subset specified: CD45RA+ positively selected. CDR3 nucleotide sequence: TGTGCCAGCAGCCAAGGGACTAGCGGGAGTCCGGACACCGGGGAGCTGTTTTTT. This gives the protein CASSQGTSGSPDTGELFF.